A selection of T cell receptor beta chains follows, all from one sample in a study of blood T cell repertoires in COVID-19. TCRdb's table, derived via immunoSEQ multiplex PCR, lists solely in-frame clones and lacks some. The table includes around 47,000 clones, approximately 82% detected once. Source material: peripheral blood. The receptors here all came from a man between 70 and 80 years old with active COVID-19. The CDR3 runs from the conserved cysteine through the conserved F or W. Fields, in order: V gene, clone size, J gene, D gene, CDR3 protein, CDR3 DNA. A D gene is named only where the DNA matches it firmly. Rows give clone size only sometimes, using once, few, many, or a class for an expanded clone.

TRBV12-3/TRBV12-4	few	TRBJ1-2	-	CASSAQGYGYTF	TGTGCCAGCAGTGCACAGGGCTATGGCTACACCTTC
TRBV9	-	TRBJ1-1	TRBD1	CASSVASGGGGTEAFF	TGTGCCAGCAGCGTAGCTTCTGGAGGGGGCGGGACTGAAGCTTTCTTT
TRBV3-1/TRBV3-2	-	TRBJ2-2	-	CASSPRTNTGELFF	TGTGCCAGCAGCCCGCGGACTAACACCGGGGAGCTGTTTTTT
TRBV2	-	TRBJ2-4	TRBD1	CASSEPGQLAKNIQYF	TGTGCCAGCAGCGAACCGGGACAGCTAGCCAAAAACATTCAGTACTTC
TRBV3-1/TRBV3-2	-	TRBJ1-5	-	CASSQDREYNQPQHF	TGTGCCAGCAGCCAAGACAGGGAATACAATCAGCCCCAGCATTTT
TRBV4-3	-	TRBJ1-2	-	CASSPLHRDSGYTF	TGCGCCAGCAGCCCCCTACACAGGGATAGTGGCTACACCTTC
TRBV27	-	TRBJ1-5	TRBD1	CASSPTGVRQPQHF	TGTGCCAGCAGTCCGACAGGGGTGAGACAGCCCCAGCATTTT
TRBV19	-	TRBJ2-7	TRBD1	CASSIAQGASYEQYF	TGTGCCAGTAGTATAGCCCAGGGGGCATCCTACGAGCAGTACTTC
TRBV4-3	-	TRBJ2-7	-	CASSQESPGAEQYF	TGCGCCAGCAGCCAAGAGTCCCCTGGGGCCGAGCAGTACTTC
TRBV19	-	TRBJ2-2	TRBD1	CASDETGSGTGELFF	TGTGCCAGTGATGAGACAGGGTCCGGCACCGGGGAGCTGTTTTTT
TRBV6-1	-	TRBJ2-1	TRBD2	CASSVLPGTSGGEQFF	TGTGCCAGCAGTGTACTCCCCGGGACTAGCGGGGGTGAGCAGTTCTTC
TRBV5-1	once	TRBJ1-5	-	CASRLGGAGNQPQHF	TGCGCCAGCAGACTCGGGGGGGCTGGCAATCAGCCCCAGCATTTT
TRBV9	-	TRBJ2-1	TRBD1	CASSVRRTGAVFNEQFF	TGTGCCAGCAGCGTGAGAAGGACAGGAGCGGTTTTCAATGAGCAGTTCTTC
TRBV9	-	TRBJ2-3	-	CASSGRGRGDTQYF	TGTGCCAGCAGCGGACGTGGACGGGGAGATACGCAGTATTTT
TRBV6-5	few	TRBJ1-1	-	CASSYGQQGHKTEAFF	TGTGCCAGCAGTTACGGCCAACAGGGACATAAGACTGAAGCTTTCTTT
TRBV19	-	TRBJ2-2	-	CASSIEGLTGELFF	TGTGCCAGTAGTATAGAGGGCCTCACCGGGGAGCTGTTTTTT
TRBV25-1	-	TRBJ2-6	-	CASSWGAGANVLTF	TGTGCCAGTTCGTGGGGCGCCGGGGCCAACGTCCTGACTTTC
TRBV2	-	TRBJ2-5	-	CASRRDWQETQYF	TGTGCCAGCAGAAGGGACTGGCAAGAGACCCAGTACTTC
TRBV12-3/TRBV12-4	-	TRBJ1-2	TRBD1	CASSLGQGDGYTF	TGTGCCAGCAGTTTGGGACAGGGAGATGGCTACACCTTC
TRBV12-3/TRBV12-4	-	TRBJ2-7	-	CASSFRIEQYF	TGTGCCAGCAGTTTCAGGATCGAGCAGTACTTC
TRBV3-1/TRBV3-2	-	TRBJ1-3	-	CASSHDPGSSGNTIYF	TGTGCCAGCAGCCATGATCCGGGAAGCTCCGGAAACACCATATATTTT
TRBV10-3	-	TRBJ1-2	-	CAISDTPGYGYTF	TGTGCCATCAGTGACACGCCAGGCTATGGCTACACCTTC
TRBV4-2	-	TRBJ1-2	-	CASSPRTANEDGYTF	TGTGCCAGCAGCCCCCGGACAGCGAACGAAGATGGCTACACCTTC
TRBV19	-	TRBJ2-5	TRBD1	CASSRGTGVKTQYF	TGTGCCAGTAGCCGGGGGACAGGGGTGAAGACCCAGTACTTC
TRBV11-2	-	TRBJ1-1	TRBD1	CASTRTGMNTEAFF	TGTGCCAGCACCCGGACAGGGATGAACACTGAAGCTTTCTTT
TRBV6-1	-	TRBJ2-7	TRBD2	CASSETSGRFSYEQYF	TGTGCCAGCAGTGAGACTAGCGGGAGATTCTCCTACGAGCAGTACTTC
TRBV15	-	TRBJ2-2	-	CATSRDRLGAGELFF	TGTGCCACCAGCAGAGATCGCCTAGGGGCCGGGGAGCTGTTTTTT
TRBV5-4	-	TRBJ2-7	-	CASSLGRNRVSGEQYF	TGTGCCAGCAGCTTGGGGCGAAACAGGGTATCGGGAGAGCAGTACTTC
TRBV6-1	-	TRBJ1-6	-	CASSEGQYSPLHF	TGTGCCAGCAGTGAAGGACAGTATTCACCCCTCCACTTT
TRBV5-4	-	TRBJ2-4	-	CASSSPQEDIQYF	TGTGCCAGCAGCTCGCCACAAGAAGACATTCAGTACTTC
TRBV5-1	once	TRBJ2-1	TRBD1	CASSPGTGGFYEQFF	TGCGCCAGCAGCCCCGGGACAGGGGGCTTCTATGAGCAGTTCTTC
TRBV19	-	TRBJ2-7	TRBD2	CASSRGVEQYF	TGTGCCAGTAGTCGGGGGGTTGAGCAGTACTTC
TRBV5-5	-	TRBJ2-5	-	CASSWFLKGETQYF	TGTGCCAGCAGCTGGTTTTTAAAGGGGGAGACCCAGTACTTC
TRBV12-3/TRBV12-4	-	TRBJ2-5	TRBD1	CASSPGTAATYF	TGTGCCAGCAGCCCCGGGACAGCAGCTACGTACTTC
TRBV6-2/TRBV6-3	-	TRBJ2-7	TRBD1	CASSDRGRSYEQYF	TGTGCCAGCAGTGACAGGGGGCGCTCCTACGAGCAGTACTTC
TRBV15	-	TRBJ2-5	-	CATSAGAQETQYF	TGTGCCACCAGCGCAGGGGCACAAGAGACCCAGTACTTC
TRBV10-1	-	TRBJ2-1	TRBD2	CASSCGTSGGPGYEQFF	TGCGCCAGCAGTTGCGGGACTAGCGGGGGGCCCGGCTATGAGCAGTTCTTC